The clone carrying this T cell receptor (beta chain) was counted only a few times. The record originates from a study of cytomegalovirus exposure and HLA in healthy donors. The study ran its PCR with 60 Vbeta and 13 Jbeta primers. Sequencing was performed with immunoSEQ multiplex PCR; in TCRdb, only in-frame clones are kept and a portion is missing. Of about 200,000 clones detected, roughly 70% appear once; the ten largest clones hold about 2.8%. CDR3 length: 13 amino acids. The ends were cut back, 4 bases at V and 7 bases at J, with 8 bases in the middle. Germline-derived CDR1 and CDR2 are MRHNA and SNTAGT.

This sequence was found in a man aged 35 to 55 in good health and CMV-seropositive. The genes are TRBV6-4 and TRBJ1-6; no definite D call. The sequencing sample was made of PBMCs. The DNA for the CDR3 is TGTGCCAGCAGTGTGGCAAAGAATTCACCCCTCCACTTT. Its translation is CASSVAKNSPLHF.